This T cell receptor (beta chain) was observed in a study of OX40 agonist ivuxolimab in advanced cancers. Regarding the research as a whole: Ivuxolimab, which targeted the costimulatory receptor OX40 (CD134), was an agonistic, fully human IgG2 monoclonal antibody. Of the approximately 50 patients in dose escalation, around 19 had hepatocellular carcinoma, around 15 had melanoma, 9 had renal cell carcinoma and 9 had head and neck cancer. A male proportion of approximately 83% and a mean age of approximately 62 years, ranging from about 23 to 90, were recorded for the dose-escalation cohort. Partial responses occurred in three dose-escalation patients: two with cutaneous melanoma and one with hepatocellular carcinoma. Intravenous ivuxolimab was administered to patients every 2 weeks at six dose levels: 0.01, 0.1, 0.3, 1.5, 3 and 10 mg/kg. Patients were allowed to have had prior anti-PD-1, anti-PD-L1 or anti-CTLA-4 therapy, and roughly two fifths of the dose-escalation patients had been treated with checkpoint inhibitors. The purpose of peripheral TCRbeta sequencing was to test whether ivuxolimab changed TCR sequence diversity and led to clonal T-cell expansion. The paper describes the monotherapy dose-escalation part (N = 52 patients) of the phase I trial of ivuxolimab.

Beyond this particular receptor, the publication reports: In partial responders in the 0.1-3.0 mg/kg groups, normalized peripheral clonal expansion was found to be among the lowest, especially among CD8+ T cells. At doses of 0.1 to 3.0 mg/kg, clonal expansion of both CD4+ and CD8+ T cells in blood was seen between baseline and week 6. Low levels of normalized T-cell clonal expansion were also shown by some nonresponding patients. The antigen specificity of the peripheral T cells that underwent clonal expansion was not determined. On average, CD8+ T cells showed more expanded clones than CD4+ T cells after ivuxolimab.

Genomic DNA was isolated from the sorted cells so that the TCRbeta CDR3 region could be sequenced. The immunoSEQ Assay was used for sequencing of TCRbeta CDR3 regions. The table was pulled from immuneACCESS by TCRdb, which kept in-frame rearrangements only. Such tables lose some clones; where checked, under half of the loss comes from unresolved V genes, and the rest has no known cause. This sample holds fewer than 20,000 clones; roughly 90% were observed only once. The top ten hold 3.9% of the sample. The CDR3 starts with the cysteine, ends with the phenylalanine, and has 15 residues. The only DNA kept is the CDR3, 45 bases in frame from the first base. Trimming removed 6 bases from V and 0 bases from J, leaving 14 bases between the germline ends. The germline V gene encodes CDR1 SGHTA and CDR2 FQGNSA. On this clone: Its target antigen remains unknown. Base qualities were left out, and no much larger clone turns up one base away.

The trial excluded patients who had a history of autoimmune disease or were on systemic immunosuppression. Peripheral blood for TCR sequencing was drawn from every dose cohort at baseline, at cycle 4 day 1 and at cycle 7 day 1. The samples were taken from a phase I, first-in-human, multicenter, open-label dose-escalation trial of ivuxolimab. The trial enrolled adults with locally advanced or metastatic head and neck squamous cell, hepatocellular, melanoma or renal cell carcinoma. Before TCR sequencing, CD4+ T cells and CD8+ T cells from peripheral blood were sorted into separate populations. This receptor was identified in an adult with an advanced solid tumor such as melanoma, head and neck, liver or kidney cancer. The V gene is TRBV7-2 and the J gene is TRBJ1-1; a confident D gene designation cannot be given. This sample comprised CD4+ or CD8+ T cells sorted from blood, obtained in a trial of the OX40 agonist ivuxolimab. This receptor has the CDR3 CASRPGRVVNTEAFF. Here is the DNA: TGTGCCAGCAGACCGGGTCGCGTAGTGAACACTGAAGCTTTCTTT.